A selection of T cell receptor beta chains follows, all from one sample in a study of T cells in Graves' hyperthyroidism and ophthalmopathy. One entry per CDR3 protein results from TCRdb running MiXCR on the multiplex PCR reads. The profile shows roughly 420,000 distinct CDR3 sequences, approximately 14% of them singletons. Input material: blood. Every receptor here comes from a young woman with Graves' hyperthyroidism. The CDR3 runs from the conserved cysteine through the conserved F or W. D genes are given only for firm matches. Clone size, where shown, is once, few, many, or a class for clones that have expanded.

clone size: many
J gene: TRBJ1-6
D gene: -
V gene: TRBV6-1
CDR3 DNA: TGTGCCAGCGGCCGGATGCTAGACAATTCACCCCTCCACTTT
CDR3 protein: CASGRMLDNSPLHF

clone size: -
J gene: TRBJ1-5
D gene: TRBD1
V gene: TRBV4-1
CDR3 DNA: TGCGCCAGCAGCCAAGGGGACAGGGGAACTCTATTCGGCAATCAGCCCCAGCATTTT
CDR3 protein: CASSQGDRGTLFGNQPQHF

clone size: many
J gene: TRBJ1-2
D gene: TRBD1
V gene: TRBV28
CDR3 DNA: TGTGCCAGCAGTCCCTATGACAGGGTAAAGGGGGGCTACACCTTC
CDR3 protein: CASSPYDRVKGGYTF

clone size: few
J gene: TRBJ2-5
D gene: TRBD2
V gene: TRBV10-3
CDR3 DNA: TGTGCCATCAGTGATCGTTGGCCTAGCGGAGCGGCCCAAGAGACCCAGTACTTC
CDR3 protein: CAISDRWPSGAAQETQYF

clone size: many
J gene: TRBJ1-2
D gene: -
V gene: TRBV7-3
CDR3 DNA: TGTGCCAGCAGCCCCGACAGCAACTATGGCTACACCTTC
CDR3 protein: CASSPDSNYGYTF

clone size: many
J gene: TRBJ2-2
D gene: -
V gene: TRBV7-2
CDR3 DNA: TGTGCCAGCAGCTTACCGTCCTCGGCCCCGAACACCGGGGAGCTGTTTTTT
CDR3 protein: CASSLPSSAPNTGELFF

clone size: many
J gene: TRBJ2-1
D gene: TRBD1
V gene: TRBV20-1
CDR3 DNA: TGCAGTGCTCCCGGACAGGGTGATCTAAATGAGCAGTTCTTC
CDR3 protein: CSAPGQGDLNEQFF

clone size: many
J gene: TRBJ2-6
D gene: -
V gene: TRBV5-1
CDR3 DNA: TGCGCCAGCAGCTTAAACGCGGACTCTGGGGCCAACGTCCTGACTTTC
CDR3 protein: CASSLNADSGANVLTF

clone size: many
J gene: TRBJ2-7
D gene: -
V gene: TRBV7-6
CDR3 DNA: TGTGCCAGCAGCCCGACGGAATCCTACGAGCAGTACTTC
CDR3 protein: CASSPTESYEQYF

clone size: many
J gene: TRBJ2-1
D gene: TRBD2
V gene: TRBV3-1
CDR3 DNA: TGTGCCAGCAGCCATCTAGCGGGGGCTGTCAATGAGCAGTTCTTC
CDR3 protein: CASSHLAGAVNEQFF

clone size: many
J gene: TRBJ2-3
D gene: -
V gene: TRBV20-1
CDR3 DNA: TGCAGTGCTAGAGATACGCCCAAGGAGGGCACAGATACGCAGTATTTT
CDR3 protein: CSARDTPKEGTDTQYF

clone size: many
J gene: TRBJ1-5
D gene: TRBD1
V gene: TRBV7-8
CDR3 DNA: TGTGCCAGCAGCCCAAGGACAGGGACTTCTCAGCCCCAGCATTTT
CDR3 protein: CASSPRTGTSQPQHF

clone size: few
J gene: TRBJ1-2
D gene: TRBD1
V gene: TRBV6-1
CDR3 DNA: TGTGCCAGCAGTGACCGGACAGGTTTAAGTCTCTATTCTAACTATGGCTACACCTTC
CDR3 protein: CASSDRTGLSLYSNYGYTF

clone size: many
J gene: TRBJ2-1
D gene: -
V gene: TRBV20-1
CDR3 DNA: TGCAGTGCCACCTCCGTCAATGAGCAGTTCTTC
CDR3 protein: CSATSVNEQFF

clone size: many
J gene: TRBJ2-3
D gene: TRBD2
V gene: TRBV4-1
CDR3 DNA: TGCGCCAGCAGCCTCCCGCGGGGGACGCAGTATTTT
CDR3 protein: CASSLPRGTQYF

clone size: many
J gene: TRBJ2-7
D gene: -
V gene: TRBV6-1
CDR3 DNA: TGTGCCAGCAGCCGATCACTCTACGAGCAGTACTTC
CDR3 protein: CASSRSLYEQYF

clone size: many
J gene: TRBJ2-4
D gene: -
V gene: TRBV27
CDR3 DNA: TGTGCCAGCAGTTCGCTTACGAAAAACATTCAGTACTTC
CDR3 protein: CASSSLTKNIQYF

clone size: many
J gene: TRBJ2-5
D gene: TRBD1
V gene: TRBV28
CDR3 DNA: TGTGCCAGCAGTGGGACAGGGGCACCGTACCAAGAGACCCAGTACTTC
CDR3 protein: CASSGTGAPYQETQYF

clone size: many
J gene: TRBJ2-3
D gene: -
V gene: TRBV29-1
CDR3 DNA: TGCAGCGTTTTTCAGAGCACAGATACGCAGTATTTT
CDR3 protein: CSVFQSTDTQYF

clone size: many
J gene: TRBJ2-3
D gene: -
V gene: TRBV2
CDR3 DNA: TGTGCCAGCGGGGGGGGGGCAAGCACAGATACGCAGTATTTT
CDR3 protein: CASGGGASTDTQYF

clone size: many
J gene: TRBJ2-7
D gene: -
V gene: TRBV4-1
CDR3 DNA: TGCGCCAGCAGCCAAGCGGGCAGGTTCGGCTCCGAGCAGTACTTC
CDR3 protein: CASSQAGRFGSEQYF

clone size: -
J gene: TRBJ2-1
D gene: -
V gene: TRBV6-9
CDR3 DNA: TGTGCCAGCAGTTCCCAGGCGAGGGTCAATGAGCAGTTCTTC
CDR3 protein: CASSSQARVNEQFF

clone size: few
J gene: TRBJ1-4
D gene: -
V gene: TRBV12-3/TRBV12-4
CDR3 DNA: TGTGCCAGCAGTTTTGGCGGGGGATTTGAAAAACTGTTTTTT
CDR3 protein: CASSFGGGFEKLFF

clone size: many
J gene: TRBJ2-7
D gene: -
V gene: TRBV29-1
CDR3 DNA: TGCAGCGTTGAAGTAGGAGGGCGGTCCTACGAGCAGTACTTC
CDR3 protein: CSVEVGGRSYEQYF

clone size: once
J gene: TRBJ2-3
D gene: -
V gene: TRBV5-1
CDR3 DNA: TGCGCCAGCAGCTTCAGGGTGTCCGCAGATACGCAGTATTTT
CDR3 protein: CASSFRVSADTQYF

clone size: -
J gene: TRBJ2-3
D gene: -
V gene: TRBV11-3
CDR3 DNA: TGTGCCAGCAGCCCTAAGGCGGTGCGGATCACAGATACGCAGTATTTT
CDR3 protein: CASSPKAVRITDTQYF

clone size: -
J gene: TRBJ1-5
D gene: TRBD1
V gene: TRBV7-9
CDR3 DNA: TGTGCCAGCAGCGAGGGGGCCGCCCGTTATAGCAATCAGCCCCAGCATTTT
CDR3 protein: CASSEGAARYSNQPQHF

clone size: few
J gene: TRBJ1-2
D gene: -
V gene: TRBV12-3/TRBV12-4
CDR3 DNA: TGTGCCAGCTCCCCACACAACGAGGGCTATGGCTACACCTTC
CDR3 protein: CASSPHNEGYGYTF

clone size: many
J gene: TRBJ1-2
D gene: TRBD1
V gene: TRBV20-1
CDR3 DNA: TGCTCGATTCCCGGACAGGGTCCGGATGGCTACACCTTC
CDR3 protein: CSIPGQGPDGYTF

clone size: many
J gene: TRBJ1-5
D gene: -
V gene: TRBV7-8
CDR3 DNA: TGTGCCAGCAGTCGACAGCCGGATCAGCCCCAGCATTTT
CDR3 protein: CASSRQPDQPQHF

clone size: -
J gene: TRBJ2-7
D gene: TRBD1
V gene: TRBV5-1
CDR3 DNA: TGTGCCAGCAGCTTGGTGGGACAGGGGCCTCGTCACGAGCAGTACTTC
CDR3 protein: CASSLVGQGPRHEQYF

clone size: many
J gene: TRBJ2-5
D gene: -
V gene: TRBV7-8
CDR3 DNA: TGTGCCAGCAGCTTTGAGGGTCCGGAGACCCAGTACTTC
CDR3 protein: CASSFEGPETQYF

clone size: few
J gene: TRBJ2-3
D gene: TRBD2
V gene: TRBV15
CDR3 DNA: TGTGCCACCAGCAGAGTTTTGACTAGCACGAGCACAGATACGCAGTATTTT
CDR3 protein: CATSRVLTSTSTDTQYF

clone size: many
J gene: TRBJ1-5
D gene: -
V gene: TRBV6-6
CDR3 DNA: TGTGCCAGCAGTTACTCGACAGGAGGTAATCAGCCCCAGCATTTT
CDR3 protein: CASSYSTGGNQPQHF

clone size: -
J gene: TRBJ2-3
D gene: TRBD1
V gene: TRBV5-1
CDR3 DNA: TGCGCCAGTTTCGATACCGGGACAGGGACCGATACGCAGTATTTT
CDR3 protein: CASFDTGTGTDTQYF

clone size: many
J gene: TRBJ2-7
D gene: -
V gene: TRBV6-1
CDR3 DNA: TGTGCCAGTGGGAATTACTACGAGCAGTACTTC
CDR3 protein: CASGNYYEQYF

clone size: many
J gene: TRBJ2-1
D gene: TRBD2
V gene: TRBV12-3/TRBV12-4
CDR3 DNA: TGTGCCAGCAGTTCGCGGGAGTCCTACAATGAGCAGTTCTTC
CDR3 protein: CASSSRESYNEQFF

clone size: many
J gene: TRBJ1-1
D gene: -
V gene: TRBV11-3
CDR3 DNA: TGTGCCAGCAGCTTAGTTTCGGGTGGAGGGAACACTGAAGCTTTCTTT
CDR3 protein: CASSLVSGGGNTEAFF

clone size: many
J gene: TRBJ2-7
D gene: -
V gene: TRBV20-1
CDR3 DNA: TGCAGTGCTCCCATTATCGGCACTAAGGAGCAGTACTTC
CDR3 protein: CSAPIIGTKEQYF

clone size: many
J gene: TRBJ1-2
D gene: -
V gene: TRBV28
CDR3 DNA: TGTGCCAGCAGGCCCGGCGGGGTCGGCTACACCTTC
CDR3 protein: CASRPGGVGYTF

clone size: many
J gene: TRBJ2-7
D gene: TRBD1
V gene: TRBV11-2
CDR3 DNA: TGTGCCAGCAGACCTAGGGGGACAGGGGACTACGAGCAGTACTTC
CDR3 protein: CASRPRGTGDYEQYF

clone size: many
J gene: TRBJ2-1
D gene: -
V gene: TRBV11-2
CDR3 DNA: TGTGCCAGCAGCTTCGAGGGTAGCTCCTACAATGAGCAGTTCTTC
CDR3 protein: CASSFEGSSYNEQFF

clone size: few
J gene: TRBJ2-3
D gene: TRBD1
V gene: TRBV7-2
CDR3 DNA: TGTGCCAGCAGCTTAGGTGGGACAGGGGGCGCAAAGGGAGATACGCAGTATTTT
CDR3 protein: CASSLGGTGGAKGDTQYF

clone size: few
J gene: TRBJ1-2
D gene: -
V gene: TRBV19
CDR3 DNA: TGTACCAGTAGTGTCGAGACAGGTAACTTCTATGGCTACACCTTC
CDR3 protein: CTSSVETGNFYGYTF

clone size: many
J gene: TRBJ2-3
D gene: -
V gene: TRBV24-1
CDR3 DNA: TGTGCCACCATGAGGTCTGACAGTAGGACAGATACGCAGTATTTT
CDR3 protein: CATMRSDSRTDTQYF

clone size: many
J gene: TRBJ2-7
D gene: TRBD1
V gene: TRBV5-1
CDR3 DNA: TGCGCCAGCAGCACCACCGGGACAGGTGCGGTCGAGCAGTACTTC
CDR3 protein: CASSTTGTGAVEQYF

clone size: -
J gene: TRBJ1-2
D gene: TRBD1
V gene: TRBV10-3
CDR3 DNA: TGTGCCATCAGCCTGGACAGGGCTAACTATGGCTGCACCTTC
CDR3 protein: CAISLDRANYGCTF

clone size: few
J gene: TRBJ2-3
D gene: TRBD2
V gene: TRBV29-1
CDR3 DNA: TGCAGCGTCCTAGGGGGGCGGGAGGGCCTATCGGATACGCAGTATTTT
CDR3 protein: CSVLGGREGLSDTQYF

clone size: many
J gene: TRBJ2-7
D gene: TRBD2
V gene: TRBV20-1
CDR3 DNA: TGCAGTGCGGACCTAGCGGATTCCTACGAGCAGTACTTC
CDR3 protein: CSADLADSYEQYF

clone size: many
J gene: TRBJ1-1
D gene: -
V gene: TRBV20-1
CDR3 DNA: TGCAGTGCTAGAGAGGTGGGGGGAACCCAGAACACTGAAGCTTTCTTT
CDR3 protein: CSAREVGGTQNTEAFF

clone size: -
J gene: TRBJ2-7
D gene: -
V gene: TRBV27
CDR3 DNA: TGTGCCAGCAGTTTATCGGTGGGGCCCTACGAGCAGTACTTC
CDR3 protein: CASSLSVGPYEQYF

clone size: many
J gene: TRBJ1-1
D gene: TRBD1
V gene: TRBV27
CDR3 DNA: TGTGCCAGCAGGAAGGGGGCGGGGAACACTGAAGCTTTCTTT
CDR3 protein: CASRKGAGNTEAFF